One and the same sample provided the 17 T cell receptor beta chains below, sequenced in a study of blood T cell repertoires in COVID-19. Libraries were prepared by immunoSEQ multiplex PCR; TCRdb keeps only in-frame clonotypes and omits some of them. The sample contains 110,000 or so clones, approximately 87% of which appear only once. The sequenced sample consisted of peripheral blood. The origin of the receptors is a man between 60 and 70 years old with acute or convalescent COVID-19.

This clone was detected a few times. The chain couples TRBV28 to TRBJ1-5; possible D gene TRBD1, 5 bases. With 7 bases removed from V and 6 bases from J, the gap between germline ends came to 16 bases. Germline assignment: CDR1 MDHEN and CDR2 SYDVKM. This CDR3 spans 14 amino acids. The DNA for the CDR3 is TGTGCCAGCACCAAATCTGGGGGGGGTCAGCCCCAGCATTTT. Translation gives CASTKSGGGQPQHF.

The chain employs TRBV6-5 and TRBJ2-2, with 10 bases that match TRBD1. The V and J ends lost 6 bases and 9 bases, in that order; junction bases with no gene match: 10. The CDR3 has 15 amino acids. Germline CDR1 is MNHEY and CDR2 is SVGAGI. CDR3 nucleotides: TGTGCCAGCAGGGGGACAGGGGCCTCAGGAAGGGAGCTGTTTTTT. It is translated as CASRGTGASGRELFF.

V gene TRBV29-1 combines with J gene TRBJ1-5; 9 nucleotides align to TRBD1. Germline assignment: CDR1 SQVTM and CDR2 ANQGSEA. This CDR3 region has 14 residues. V dropped 6 bases and J dropped 5; count of bases not matched to a gene: 8. The CDR3 DNA reads TGCAGCGTAGCCACAGGGGGCAGGGATCAGCCCCAGCATTTT. As protein: CSVATGGRDQPQHF.

V is TRBV5-4 and J is TRBJ2-5; D is uncertain. The CDR3 covers 12 residues. CDR1 is SGHNT, CDR2 YYREEE, per germline (reference sequence). Between the trimmed V and J ends, which lost 3 bases and 4 bases, there was a span of 7 bases. The CDR3 nucleotides read TGTGCCAGCAGCTCGCCGGGAGAGACCCAGTACTTC. The encoded protein is CASSSPGETQYF.

The chain couples TRBV28 to TRBJ2-3, with 14 bases identical to TRBD2. J gave up 5 bases and V 3 bases, and 7 bases lay outside the gene matches. The CDR3 has 17 residues. CDR1 and CDR2 (germline): MDHEN, SYDVKM. CDR3 DNA sequence: TGTGCCAGCAGTTTCCTGACTAGCGGGAGGGCCCAAGATACGCAGTATTTT. Translating it yields CASSFLTSGRAQDTQYF.

The genes are TRBV24-1 and TRBJ2-2; possibly TRBD1 for D (5 bases). Germline V gives CDR1 KGHDR, CDR2 SFDVKD. The CDR3 spans 12 residues. The V gene lost 6 bases and the J gene lost 6 bases, with 7 bases spanning the gap. CDR3 bases: TGTGCCACCAGTTGGGGCGCCGGGGAGCTGTTTTTT. Amino acids: CATSWGAGELFF.

The chain joins TRBV19 to TRBJ1-1; D possibly corresponds to TRBD1 (6 bases). The CDR3 contains 13 residues. V lost 7 bases to trimming and J lost 4 bases, with 13 bases between them. The germline CDR1 and CDR2 sequences are LNHDA and SQIVND (reference sequence). The CDR3 here is CASNQGMITEAFF. The CDR3, as DNA: TGTGCCAGTAATCAGGGGATGATCACTGAAGCTTTCTTT.

The CDR3 DNA reads as TGCGCCAGCAGCTGGAGCGGGAGTTCGTACAATGAGCAGTTCTTC. It translates to CASSWSGSSYNEQFF. The chain employs TRBV5-1 and TRBJ2-1; 8 bases fit TRBD2. The germline V gene encodes CDR1 SGHRS and CDR2 YFSETQ. V shed 3 bases and J 4 bases; nucleotides not matched to a gene: 6. There are 15 residues in the CDR3.

This chain uses TRBV29-1 with TRBJ2-1, with TRBD2 matching 7 bases. The junction had 0 bases not matched to a gene; V was cut back by 4 bases and J by 6 bases. The CDR3 extends over 11 amino acids. CDR1 and CDR2 (germline): SQVTM, ANQGSEA. DNA of the CDR3: TGCAGCGTTGGACTAGCCAATGAGCAGTTCTTC. Protein: CSVGLANEQFF.

The chain is built from TRBV27 and TRBJ2-1; 10 nucleotides match TRBD2. V lost 5 bases to trimming and J lost 15 bases; unmatched junction nucleotides: 7. CDR1 and CDR2 (germline): MNHEY, SMNVEV (reference sequence). The CDR3 contains 12 residues. The CDR3 DNA follows: TGTGCCAGCAGTAGCGGGAGGGCCCCCTGGTTCTTC. It specifies CASSSGRAPWFF.

This clone was picked up one time. The chain joins TRBV27 to TRBJ1-5; D is possibly TRBD1 (6 bases). This CDR3 is 16 amino acids long. The germline V gene has CDR1 MNHEY and CDR2 SMNVEV (reference sequence). Trimming removed 3 bases from V and 6 bases from J, with 18 bases in between. The CDR3 DNA reads TGTGCCAGCAGTTTCTCTGGTCGGGGGGCCGGTCAGCCCCAGCATTTT. Translation: CASSFSGRGAGQPQHF.

The chain links TRBV4-3 to TRBJ2-3; D possibly corresponds to TRBD2 (6 bases). Between the trimmed V and J ends, which lost 0 bases and 2 bases, there was a span of 21 bases. Germline values: CDR1 LGHNA, CDR2 YSLEER. The CDR3 is made up of 19 amino acids. DNA of the CDR3: TGCGCCAGCAGCCAAGATAACCCCCCAGGGACTGGACCCACAGATACGCAGTATTTT. This translates into CASSQDNPPGTGPTDTQYF.

The chain carries TRBV10-1 and TRBJ1-1, with D hard to call. Germline V gene sequence: CDR1 WNHNN, CDR2 SYGVQD (reference sequence). Trimming stripped 0 bases from V and 5 bases from J, with 13 bases between. There are 15 residues in the CDR3. CDR3: CASSESASGVTEAFF. CDR3 in DNA: TGCGCCAGCAGTGAGTCTGCCAGCGGCGTGACTGAAGCTTTCTTT.

The V call is TRBV19, the J call TRBJ2-6; possibly TRBD2 for D (5 bases). CDR3 size: 16 residues. Germline assignment: CDR1 LNHDA and CDR2 SQIVND (reference sequence). Trimming pared 4 bases from V and 0 bases from J, leaving 10 bases between. The CDR3 reads CASSSADYSGANVLTF. Written as DNA, the CDR3 is TGTGCCAGTAGTAGCGCAGACTACTCTGGGGCCAACGTCCTGACTTTC.

The CDR3 DNA sequence: TGTGCCACCAGTGATTCCCGGGACAGCTATCAGCCCCAGCATTTT. It encodes CATSDSRDSYQPQHF. This rearrangement joins TRBV24-1 to TRBJ1-5; 7 bases align to TRBD1. Germline lookup yields CDR1 KGHDR and CDR2 SFDVKD. J was trimmed by 5 bases and V by 2 bases; bases with no gene match: 5. This CDR3 region has 15 residues.

The gene calls are TRBV7-9 and TRBJ2-1; D may be TRBD2 (6 bases). The CDR3 extends over 13 amino acids. V lost 4 bases, J lost 5 bases, and 9 bases lay in between. Germline V gene lookup returns CDR1 SEHNR and CDR2 FQNEAQ (reference sequence). The CDR3 loop reads CASSSRDNNEQFF. CDR3 sequence (DNA): TGTGCCAGCAGCTCGCGGGATAACAATGAGCAGTTCTTC.

This clone was seen just once. The CDR3 spells CASSQDGDRQRETQYF. For the CDR3, the DNA is TGTGCCAGCAGCCAAGATGGGGACAGACAGAGAGAGACCCAGTACTTC. This rearrangement joins TRBV3-1 (or the pseudogene TRBV3-2) to TRBJ2-5, with 7 bases that match TRBD1. Unmatched junction bases numbered 8, after V lost 0 bases and J lost 4 bases. This CDR3 is built from 16 residues. Germline V gene lookup returns CDR1 LGHDT and CDR2 YNNKEL (reference sequence).